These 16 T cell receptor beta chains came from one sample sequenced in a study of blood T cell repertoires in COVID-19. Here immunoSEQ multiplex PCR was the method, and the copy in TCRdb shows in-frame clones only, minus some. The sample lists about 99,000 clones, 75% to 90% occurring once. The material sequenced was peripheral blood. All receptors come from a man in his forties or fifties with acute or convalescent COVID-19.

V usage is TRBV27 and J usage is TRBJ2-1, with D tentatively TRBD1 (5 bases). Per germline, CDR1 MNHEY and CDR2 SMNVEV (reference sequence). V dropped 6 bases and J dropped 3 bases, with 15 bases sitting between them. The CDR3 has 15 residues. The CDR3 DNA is TGTGCCAGCAGGCCCCTTAGGGGAAACTACAATGAGCAGTTCTTC. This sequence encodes CASRPLRGNYNEQFF.

The CDR3 sequence is CAISESGGAETQYF. The CDR3 bases are TGTGCCATCAGTGAGTCCGGGGGAGCAGAGACCCAGTACTTC. V is TRBV10-3 and J is TRBJ2-5, with D perhaps matching TRBD2 (6 bases). Per the germline V gene, CDR1 is ENHRY and CDR2 is SYGVKD. This CDR3 region has 14 residues. V lost 0 bases, J lost 4 bases, and 9 bases lay in between.

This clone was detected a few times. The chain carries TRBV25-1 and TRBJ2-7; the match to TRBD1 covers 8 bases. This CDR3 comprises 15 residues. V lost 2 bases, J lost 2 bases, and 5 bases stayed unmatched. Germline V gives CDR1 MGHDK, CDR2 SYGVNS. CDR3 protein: CASSEGQGNPYEQYF. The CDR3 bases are TGTGCCAGCAGTGAAGGACAGGGAAATCCCTACGAGCAGTACTTC.

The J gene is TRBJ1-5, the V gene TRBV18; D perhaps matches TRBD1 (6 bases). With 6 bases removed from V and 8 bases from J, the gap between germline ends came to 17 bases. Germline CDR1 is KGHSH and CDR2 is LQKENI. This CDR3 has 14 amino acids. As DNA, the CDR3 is TGTGCCAGCTCCCTACTGGACAGTCGGAAGCCCCAGCATTTT. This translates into CASSLLDSRKPQHF.

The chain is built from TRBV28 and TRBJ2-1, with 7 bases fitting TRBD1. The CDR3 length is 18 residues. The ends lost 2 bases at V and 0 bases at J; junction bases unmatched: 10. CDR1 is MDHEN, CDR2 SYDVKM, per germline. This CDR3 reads CASSLRDRTLRSYNEQFF. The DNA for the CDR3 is TGTGCCAGCAGTTTACGGGACAGAACCCTTCGCTCCTACAATGAGCAGTTCTTC.

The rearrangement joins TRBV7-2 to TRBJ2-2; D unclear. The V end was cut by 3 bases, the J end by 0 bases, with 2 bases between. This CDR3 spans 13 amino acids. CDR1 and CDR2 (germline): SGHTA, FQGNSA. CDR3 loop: CASSFANTGELFF. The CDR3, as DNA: TGTGCCAGCAGCTTCGCGAACACCGGGGAGCTGTTTTTT. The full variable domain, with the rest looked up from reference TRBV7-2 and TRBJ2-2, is GAGVSQSPSNKVTEKGKDVELRCDPISGHTALYWYRQSLGQGLEFLIYFQGNSAPDKSGLPSDRFSAERTGGSVSTLTIQRTQQEDSAVYLCASSFANTGELFFGEGSRLTVL.

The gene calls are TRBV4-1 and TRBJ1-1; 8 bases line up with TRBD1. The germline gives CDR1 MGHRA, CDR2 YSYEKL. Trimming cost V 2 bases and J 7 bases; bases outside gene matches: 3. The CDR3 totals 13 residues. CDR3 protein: CASSQQGASEAFF. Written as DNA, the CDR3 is TGCGCCAGCAGCCAACAGGGGGCGAGTGAAGCTTTCTTT.

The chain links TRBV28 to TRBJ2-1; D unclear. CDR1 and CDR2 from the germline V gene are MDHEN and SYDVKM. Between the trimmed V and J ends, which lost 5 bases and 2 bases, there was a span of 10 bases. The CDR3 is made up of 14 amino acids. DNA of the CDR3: TGTGCCAGCAGTCCTACAGTCCCCTACAATGAGCAGTTCTTC. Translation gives CASSPTVPYNEQFF.

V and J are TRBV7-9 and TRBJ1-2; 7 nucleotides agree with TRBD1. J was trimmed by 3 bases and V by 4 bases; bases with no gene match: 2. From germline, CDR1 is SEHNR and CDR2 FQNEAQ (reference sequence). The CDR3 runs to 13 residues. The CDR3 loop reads CASSSQGDYGYTF. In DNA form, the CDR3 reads TGTGCCAGCAGCTCCCAGGGGGACTATGGCTACACCTTC.

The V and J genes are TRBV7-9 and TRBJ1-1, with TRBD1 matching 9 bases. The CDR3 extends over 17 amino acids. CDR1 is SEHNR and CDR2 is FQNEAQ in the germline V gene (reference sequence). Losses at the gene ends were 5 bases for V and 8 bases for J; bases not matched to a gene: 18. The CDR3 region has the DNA TGTGCCAGCAGCCCGGGGGGTGTTAGGGACAGGGAATGGGAAGCTTTCTTT. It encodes CASSPGGVRDREWEAFF. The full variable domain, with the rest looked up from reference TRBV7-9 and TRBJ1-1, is DTGVSQNPRHKITKRGQNVTFRCDPISEHNRLYWYRQTLGQGPEFLTYFQNEAQLEKSRLLSDRFSAERPKGSFSTLEIQRTEQGDSAMYLCASSPGGVRDREWEAFFGQGTRLTVV.

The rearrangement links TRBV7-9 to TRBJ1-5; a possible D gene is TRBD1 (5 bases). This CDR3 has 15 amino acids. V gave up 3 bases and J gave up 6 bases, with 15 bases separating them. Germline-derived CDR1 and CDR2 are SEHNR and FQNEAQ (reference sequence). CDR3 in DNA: TGTGCCAGCAGCTTGTTAGGAGGGGCTGGTCAGCCCCAGCATTTT. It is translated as CASSLLGGAGQPQHF.

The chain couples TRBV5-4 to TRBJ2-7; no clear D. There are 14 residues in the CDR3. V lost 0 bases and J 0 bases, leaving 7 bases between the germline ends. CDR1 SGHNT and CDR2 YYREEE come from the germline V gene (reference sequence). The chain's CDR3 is CASSLGDNSYEQYF. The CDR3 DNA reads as TGTGCCAGCAGCTTGGGCGATAACTCCTACGAGCAGTACTTC.

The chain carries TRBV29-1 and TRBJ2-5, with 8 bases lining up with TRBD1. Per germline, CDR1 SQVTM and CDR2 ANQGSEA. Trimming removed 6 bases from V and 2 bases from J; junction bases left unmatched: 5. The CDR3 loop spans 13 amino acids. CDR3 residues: CSVQGDTQETQYF. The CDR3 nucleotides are TGCAGCGTACAGGGGGACACTCAAGAGACCCAGTACTTC. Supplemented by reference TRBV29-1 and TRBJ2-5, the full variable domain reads SAVISQKPSRDICQRGTSLTIQCQVDSQVTMMFWYRQQPGQSLTLIATANQGSEATYESGFVIDKFPISRPNLTFSTLTVSNMSPEDSSIYLCSVQGDTQETQYFGPGTRLLVL.

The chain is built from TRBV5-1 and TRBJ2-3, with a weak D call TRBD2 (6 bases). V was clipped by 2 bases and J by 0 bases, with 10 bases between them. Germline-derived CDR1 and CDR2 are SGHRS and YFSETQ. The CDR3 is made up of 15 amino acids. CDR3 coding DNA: TGCGCCAGCAGCTTTAACGGGGGTAGCACAGATACGCAGTATTTT. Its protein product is CASSFNGGSTDTQYF.

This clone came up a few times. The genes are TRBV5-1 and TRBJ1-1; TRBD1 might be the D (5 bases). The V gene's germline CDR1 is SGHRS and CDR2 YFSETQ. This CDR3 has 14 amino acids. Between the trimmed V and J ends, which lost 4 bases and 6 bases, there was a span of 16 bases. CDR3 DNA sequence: TGCGCCAGCAGCCCGAGATCCGGGGGACCTGAAGCTTTCTTT. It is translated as CASSPRSGGPEAFF. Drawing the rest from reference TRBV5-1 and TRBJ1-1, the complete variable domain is KAGVTQTPRYLIKTRGQQVTLSCSPISGHRSVSWYQQTPGQGLQFLFEYFSETQRNKGNFPGRFSGRQFSNSRSEMNVSTLELGDSALYLCASSPRSGGPEAFFGQGTRLTVV.

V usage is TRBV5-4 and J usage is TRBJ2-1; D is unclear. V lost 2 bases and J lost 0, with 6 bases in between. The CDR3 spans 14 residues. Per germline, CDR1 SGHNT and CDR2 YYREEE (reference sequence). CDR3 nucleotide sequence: TGTGCCAGCAGCTTTTATAGCTCCTACAATGAGCAGTTCTTC. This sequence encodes CASSFYSSYNEQFF.